The rows below give T cell receptor beta chains drawn from one sample of a study of blood T cell repertoires in COVID-19. Clones were read by immunoSEQ multiplex PCR, and TCRdb kept only the in-frame ones, dropping some. The table lists about 300,000 clones, approximately 88% of them singletons. Sequencing was carried out using peripheral blood. The receptors were sampled from a man younger than 30 with active or convalescent COVID-19. The CDR3 runs from the conserved cysteine through the conserved F or W. The D gene is left open where the match is weak. Clone sizes are given selectively: once, few, many, or a class where the clone is expanded.

J | D | length | size | V | CDR3
TRBJ1-3 | . | 15 | . | TRBV9 | CASSSHRAPGNTIYF
TRBJ1-4 | . | 14 | . | TRBV5-1 | CASSFGGSNEKLFF
TRBJ2-2 | . | 19 | . | TRBV7-9 | CASSLHTKGGVKEAGELFF
TRBJ2-1 | . | 14 | . | TRBV4-3 | CASSQGGLHHEQFF
TRBJ2-6 | . | 18 | . | TRBV5-1 | CASSLIGDTYSGANVLTF
TRBJ1-1 | . | 13 | . | TRBV13 | CASSLSQGGEAFF
TRBJ1-1 | . | 13 | . | TRBV19 | CASSITENTEAFF
TRBJ2-5 | . | 12 | . | TRBV7-9 | CASSPYQETQYF
TRBJ1-1 | . | 15 | once | TRBV23-1 | CASSLWLGGNTEAFF
TRBJ1-2 | . | 12 | . | TRBV19 | CASSSGYYGYTF
TRBJ2-5 | . | 15 | . | TRBV11-2 | CASSPEGDTQETQYF